The 14 T cell receptor beta chains below were found in one sample sequenced in a study of blood T cells in healthy people across ages. A J-beta primer mix and a sample-barcoded 5' primer were used in a second PCR of roughly 6 to 12 cycles. Using its own MiXCR run on the 5' RACE reads, TCRdb lists one record per CDR3 protein. Among some 1.7 million distinct CDR3 sequences listed, 28% were seen once. The sample taken for sequencing was blood. Receptors originate from a woman aged 25 to 39 in good health.

This clonotype has a handful of counts. J is TRBJ2-3 and V is TRBV20-1; the D gene is possibly TRBD1 (6 bases). Trimming cost V 3 bases and J 2 bases, with 12 bases left between them. The CDR3 loop spans 14 amino acids. Germline loops: CDR1 DFQATT, CDR2 SNEGSKA (reference sequence). CDR3 DNA: TGCAGTGCTAGCCGGGACACCTACACAGATACGCAGTATTTT. Its translation: CSASRDTYTDTQYF.

This clonotype was detected ten times or more. This sequence joins TRBV5-1 and TRBJ2-5; D gene uncertain. V was cut by 0 bases and J by 1 base, with 7 bases left in between. The CDR3 runs 14 residues. In germline, CDR1 is SGHRS, CDR2 YFSETQ. The CDR3 DNA reads TGCGCCAGCAGCTTGGCTTGGTCCCAAGAGACCCAGTACTTC. Amino acid sequence: CASSLAWSQETQYF.

The genes are TRBV5-6 and TRBJ1-2, with D perhaps TRBD1 (5 bases). The CDR3 is 13 residues long. Germline CDR1 is SGHDT and CDR2 is YYEEEE. V was pared by 4 bases and J by 2 bases, with 9 bases between. The CDR3 here is CASSGDRNYGYTF. The CDR3 bases are TGTGCCAGCAGCGGGGACCGAAACTATGGCTACACCTTC.

This clonotype has a handful of counts. The chain couples TRBV5-5 to TRBJ2-4, with a possible D match to TRBD1 (5 bases). Between the trimmed V and J ends, which lost 1 base and 3 bases, there was a span of 11 bases. The CDR3 contains 15 residues. Germline V gene sequence: CDR1 SGHKS, CDR2 YYEKEE (reference sequence). CDR3 DNA: TGTGCCAGCAGCTTGCCAACAGGTAGCAAAAACATTCAGTACTTC. Its translation is CASSLPTGSKNIQYF. Full variable domain (remainder filled in from reference TRBV5-5 and TRBJ2-4): DAGVTQSPTHLIKTRGQQVTLRCSPISGHKSVSWYQQVLGQGPQFIFQYYEKEERGRGNFPDRFSARQFPNYSSELNVNALLLGDSALYLCASSLPTGSKNIQYFGAGTRLSVL.

This clonotype has ten or more counts. The V call is TRBV14, the J call TRBJ2-1; 10 positions match TRBD2. The CDR3 sequence is 16 residues long. V was pared by 2 bases and J by 6 bases, with 7 bases of the junction left unmatched. CDR1 SGHDN and CDR2 FVKESK come from the germline V gene. CDR3 region: CASSQLGLAGVNEQFF. Here the CDR3 DNA reads TGTGCCAGCAGCCAACTGGGGCTAGCGGGAGTCAATGAGCAGTTCTTC.

This clonotype was counted a single time. The chain employs TRBV29-1 and TRBJ2-1, with TRBD2 matching 8 bases. Germline loops: CDR1 SQVTM, CDR2 ANQGSEA. V was pared by 1 base and J by 3 bases, with 5 bases of the junction left unmatched. This CDR3 is built from 15 residues. CDR3 DNA sequence: TGCAGCGTTGAAGCCAGCGGGAGTTACTACAATGAGCAGTTCTTC. Its translation: CSVEASGSYYNEQFF.

This clonotype showed up just a few times. Being one base from a much bigger clone, this may be a read error. The rearrangement links TRBV5-6 to TRBJ2-5; 7 bases align to TRBD1. Germline V gene lookup returns CDR1 SGHDT and CDR2 YYEEEE. V trimming: 3 bases; J trimming: 5 bases; junction bases outside the gene matches: 10. This CDR3 contains 15 residues. Written as DNA, the CDR3 is TGTGCCAGCAGCTGTAGGGCAGGGGGAGCGGAGACCCAGTACTTC. It encodes CASSCRAGGAETQYF.

The chain couples TRBV30 to TRBJ2-3; 12 nucleotides match TRBD2. V gave up 3 bases and J gave up 2 bases; unmatched junction bases: 6. Germline CDR1 is GTSNPN and CDR2 is SVGIG (reference sequence). This CDR3 comprises 16 residues. The CDR3, as DNA: TGTGCCTGGAGCCCCGGACTAGCGGGGTTCACAGATACGCAGTATTTT. This sequence encodes CAWSPGLAGFTDTQYF.

In this sample, this clonotype turned up a few times. CDR3 residues: CASSEVDRETQYF. CDR3 DNA sequence: TGCGCCAGCAGTGAGGTCGACAGAGAGACCCAGTACTTC. The chain links TRBV10-2 to TRBJ2-5; D is perhaps TRBD1 (5 bases). Germline V gene sequence: CDR1 WSHSY, CDR2 SAAADI. The V end lost 2 bases, the J end lost 4 bases, and 8 bases lay between the germline ends. The CDR3 contains 13 residues.

This clonotype was seen repeatedly, ten times or more. The chain employs TRBV29-1 and TRBJ2-5; 8 positions agree with TRBD1. Germline-derived CDR1 and CDR2 are SQVTM and ANQGSEA. With 3 bases clipped from V and 7 bases from J, the junction kept 16 bases outside the gene matches. This CDR3 spans 16 amino acids. CDR3 amino acids: CSVESGRTGPPRTQYF. DNA of the CDR3: TGCAGCGTTGAGTCCGGTCGGACAGGGCCCCCCAGGACCCAGTACTTC.

V and J are TRBV6-2 or TRBV6-3 and TRBJ2-4; D ambiguous. Germline V gene sequence: CDR1 MNHEY, CDR2 SVGEGT. Between the trimmed V and J ends, which lost 4 bases and 13 bases, there was a span of 20 bases. The CDR3 has 14 residues. The DNA of the CDR3 is TGTGCCAGCAGTTGGAGTGAGACCTCTCGTGAGCAGTACTTC. Translating gives CASSWSETSREQYF.

This sequence joins TRBV5-1 and TRBJ2-3; D call uncertain. Trimming stripped 1 base from V and 3 bases from J, with 6 bases between. This CDR3 comprises 13 residues. In germline, CDR1 is SGHRS, CDR2 YFSETQ. The CDR3 sequence: CASSLSQTDTQYF. The CDR3 DNA reads as TGCGCCAGCAGCTTGTCACAGACAGATACGCAGTATTTT. The full variable domain, its missing parts supplied by reference TRBV5-1 and TRBJ2-3, is KAGVTQTPRYLIKTRGQQVTLSCSPISGHRSVSWYQQTPGQGLQFLFEYFSETQRNKGNFPGRFSGRQFSNSRSEMNVSTLELGDSALYLCASSLSQTDTQYFGPGTRLTVL.

The chain carries TRBV2 and TRBJ1-6; TRBD1 agrees at 9 bases. The V segment lost 5 bases and the J segment 7 bases; nucleotides outside the gene matches: 9. This CDR3 is built from 16 residues. The germline V gene encodes CDR1 SNHLY and CDR2 FYNNEI. This CDR3 is CASSRTGTGLNSPLHF. CDR3 sequence (DNA): TGTGCCAGCAGTAGGACCGGGACAGGGTTAAATTCACCCCTCCACTTT.

The genes are TRBV6-2 or TRBV6-3 and TRBJ2-1; D is ambiguous. The CDR3 contains 12 residues. Trimming cost V 6 bases and J 9 bases, with 12 bases left between them. Germline CDR1 and CDR2: MNHEY and SVGEGT. The CDR3 sequence is CASSQAFPEQFF. CDR3 sequence (DNA): TGTGCCAGCAGCCAGGCCTTCCCTGAGCAGTTCTTC.